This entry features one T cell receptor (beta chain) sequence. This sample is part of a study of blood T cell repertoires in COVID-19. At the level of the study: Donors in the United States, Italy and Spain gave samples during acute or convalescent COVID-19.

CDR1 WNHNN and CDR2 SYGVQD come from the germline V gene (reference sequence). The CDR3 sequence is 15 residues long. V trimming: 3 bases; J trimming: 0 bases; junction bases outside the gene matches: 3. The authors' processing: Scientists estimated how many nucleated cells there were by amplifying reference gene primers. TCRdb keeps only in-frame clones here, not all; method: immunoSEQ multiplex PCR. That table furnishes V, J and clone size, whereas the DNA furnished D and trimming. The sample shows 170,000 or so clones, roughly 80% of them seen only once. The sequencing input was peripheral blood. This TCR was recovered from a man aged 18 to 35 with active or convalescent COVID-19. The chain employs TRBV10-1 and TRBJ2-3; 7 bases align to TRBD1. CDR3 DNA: TGCGCCAGCAGTGAACAGGGGAGCAGCACAGATACGCAGTATTTT. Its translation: CASSEQGSSTDTQYF.